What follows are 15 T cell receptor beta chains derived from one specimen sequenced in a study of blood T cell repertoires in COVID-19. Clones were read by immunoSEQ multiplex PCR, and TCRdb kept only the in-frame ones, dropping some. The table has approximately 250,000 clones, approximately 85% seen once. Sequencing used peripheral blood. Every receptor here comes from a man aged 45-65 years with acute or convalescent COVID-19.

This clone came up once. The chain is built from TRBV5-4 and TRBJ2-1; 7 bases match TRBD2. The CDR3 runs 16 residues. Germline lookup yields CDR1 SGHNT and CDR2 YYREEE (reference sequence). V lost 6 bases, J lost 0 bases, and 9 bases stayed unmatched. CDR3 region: CASTQTSASSYNEQFF. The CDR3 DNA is TGTGCCAGCACCCAAACTAGCGCCTCCTCCTACAATGAGCAGTTCTTC.

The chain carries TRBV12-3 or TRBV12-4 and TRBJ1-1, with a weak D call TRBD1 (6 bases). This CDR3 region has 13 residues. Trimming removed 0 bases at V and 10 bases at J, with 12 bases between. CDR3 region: CASSLAGGAGAFF. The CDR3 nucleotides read TGTGCCAGCAGTTTAGCGGGGGGGGCGGGAGCTTTCTTT.

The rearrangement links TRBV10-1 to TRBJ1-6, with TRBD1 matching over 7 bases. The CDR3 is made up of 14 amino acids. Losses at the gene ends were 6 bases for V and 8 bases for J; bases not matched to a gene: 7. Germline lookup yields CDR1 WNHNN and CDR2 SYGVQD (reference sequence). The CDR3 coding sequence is TGCGCCAGCAGCCCCCCCACAGGGGATTCACCCCTCCACTTT. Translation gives CASSPPTGDSPLHF.

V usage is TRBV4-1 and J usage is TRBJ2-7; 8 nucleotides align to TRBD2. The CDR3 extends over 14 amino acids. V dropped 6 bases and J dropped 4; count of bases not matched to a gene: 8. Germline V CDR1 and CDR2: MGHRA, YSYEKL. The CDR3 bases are TGCGCCAGCAGTCCCGGACTAGCAACTTACGAGCAGTACTTC. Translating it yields CASSPGLATYEQYF.

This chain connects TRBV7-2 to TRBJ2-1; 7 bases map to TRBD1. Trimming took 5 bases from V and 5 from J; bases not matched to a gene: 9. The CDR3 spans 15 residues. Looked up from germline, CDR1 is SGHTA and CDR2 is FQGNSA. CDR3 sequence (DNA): TGTGCCAGCAGCCCGAAGACAGGGAATAACAATGAGCAGTTCTTC. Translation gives CASSPKTGNNNEQFF.

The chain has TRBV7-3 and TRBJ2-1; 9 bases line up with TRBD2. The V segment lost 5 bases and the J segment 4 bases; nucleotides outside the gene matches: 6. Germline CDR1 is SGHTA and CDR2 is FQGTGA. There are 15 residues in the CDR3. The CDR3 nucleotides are TGTGCCAGCAGCCCCAGCGGGGGGCAGTACAATGAGCAGTTCTTC. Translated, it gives CASSPSGGQYNEQFF.

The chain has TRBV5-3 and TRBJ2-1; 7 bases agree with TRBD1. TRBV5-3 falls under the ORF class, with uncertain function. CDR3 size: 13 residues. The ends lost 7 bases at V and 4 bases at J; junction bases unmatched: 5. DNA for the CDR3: TGTGCCAGACACGGGACAGCTTACAATGAGCAGTTCTTC. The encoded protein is CARHGTAYNEQFF.

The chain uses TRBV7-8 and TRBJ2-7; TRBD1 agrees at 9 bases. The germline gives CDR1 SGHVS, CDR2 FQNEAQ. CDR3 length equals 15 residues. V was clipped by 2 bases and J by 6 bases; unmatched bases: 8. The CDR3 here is CASSLFSGQGPEQYF. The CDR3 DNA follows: TGTGCCAGCAGCTTATTTTCGGGACAGGGACCCGAGCAGTACTTC.

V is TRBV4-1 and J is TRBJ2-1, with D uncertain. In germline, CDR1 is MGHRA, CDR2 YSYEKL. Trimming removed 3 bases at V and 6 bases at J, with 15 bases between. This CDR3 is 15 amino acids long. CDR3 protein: CASSQASSLINEQFF. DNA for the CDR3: TGCGCCAGCAGCCAGGCTTCCTCTTTAATCAATGAGCAGTTCTTC.

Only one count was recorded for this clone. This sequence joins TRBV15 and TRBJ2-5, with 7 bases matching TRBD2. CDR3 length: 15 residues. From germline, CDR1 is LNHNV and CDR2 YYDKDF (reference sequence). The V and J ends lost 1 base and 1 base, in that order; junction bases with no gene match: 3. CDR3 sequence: CATSRVPGGQETQYF. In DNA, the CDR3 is TGTGCCACCAGCAGAGTTCCGGGGGGCCAAGAGACCCAGTACTTC.

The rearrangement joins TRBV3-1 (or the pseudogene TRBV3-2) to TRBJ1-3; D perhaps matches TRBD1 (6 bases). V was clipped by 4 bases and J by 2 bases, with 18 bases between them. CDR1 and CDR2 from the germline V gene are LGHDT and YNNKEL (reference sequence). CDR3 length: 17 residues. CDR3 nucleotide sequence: TGTGCCAGCAGCCTTAGACAGGCGTCCTTAGCTGGAAACACCATATATTTT. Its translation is CASSLRQASLAGNTIYF.

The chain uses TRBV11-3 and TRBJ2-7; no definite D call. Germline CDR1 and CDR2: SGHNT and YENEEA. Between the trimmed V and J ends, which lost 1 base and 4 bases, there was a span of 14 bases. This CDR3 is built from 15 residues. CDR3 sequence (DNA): TGTGCCAGCAGCTTAGCTGTGGGCCCCGGTTACGAGCAGTACTTC. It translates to CASSLAVGPGYEQYF.

The CDR3 DNA follows: TGTGCCAGCTCGAGCGGACAGGGATGGGAAAAACTGTTTTTT. It codes for CASSSGQGWEKLFF. This chain links TRBV18 with TRBJ1-4; 8 bases fit TRBD1. The length of the CDR3 is 14 residues. Losses at the gene ends were 6 bases for V and 8 bases for J; bases not matched to a gene: 8. Germline V CDR1 and CDR2: KGHSH, LQKENI.

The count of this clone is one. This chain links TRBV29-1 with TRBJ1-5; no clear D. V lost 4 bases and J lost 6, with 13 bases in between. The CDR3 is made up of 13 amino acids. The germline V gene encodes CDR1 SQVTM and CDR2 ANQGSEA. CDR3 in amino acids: CSVADSMGQPQHF. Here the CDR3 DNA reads TGCAGCGTTGCGGACTCGATGGGTCAGCCCCAGCATTTT. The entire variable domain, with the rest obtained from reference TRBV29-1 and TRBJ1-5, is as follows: SAVISQKPSRDICQRGTSLTIQCQVDSQVTMMFWYRQQPGQSLTLIATANQGSEATYESGFVIDKFPISRPNLTFSTLTVSNMSPEDSSIYLCSVADSMGQPQHFGDGTRLSIL.

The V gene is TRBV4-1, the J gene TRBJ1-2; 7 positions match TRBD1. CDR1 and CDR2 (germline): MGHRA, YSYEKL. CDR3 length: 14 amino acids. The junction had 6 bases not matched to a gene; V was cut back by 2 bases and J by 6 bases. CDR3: CASSQQQGFDGYTF. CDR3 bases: TGCGCCAGCAGCCAACAACAGGGGTTTGATGGCTACACCTTC.